Presented here are 7 T cell receptor beta chains from one specimen sequenced in a study of CD8+ T cells in alopecia areata. cDNA prepared by RNA extraction and subsequent reverse transcription served as the template for sequencing. This table comes from immunoSEQ multiplex PCR, and its TCRdb copy is limited to in-frame clones, with some not included. Among 65,000 to 70,000 clones, approximately 60% were seen once, and the ten largest hold around a sixth. Sequenced material: CD8+ T cells sorted from blood, taken at week 0. The receptors stem from a human donor with alopecia areata.

This chain connects TRBV5-1 to TRBJ2-7, with D unclear. Germline lookup yields CDR1 SGHRS and CDR2 YFSETQ. The CDR3 length is 13 residues. V was cut by 3 bases and J by 0 bases, with 7 bases left in between. Here the CDR3 reads CASSSRTSYEQYF. The CDR3, as DNA: TGCGCCAGCAGCTCTCGGACCTCCTACGAGCAGTACTTC.

This clone was observed a few times. The rearrangement joins TRBV9 to TRBJ2-5; D gene uncertain. Trimming removed 3 bases from V and 0 bases from J, with 12 bases in between. Germline assignment: CDR1 SGDLS and CDR2 YYNGEE. CDR3 length: 15 amino acids. The CDR3 DNA reads as TGTGCCAGCAGCGCCCTATCTGCGTACCAAGAGACCCAGTACTTC. Translating it yields CASSALSAYQETQYF.

CDR3 region: CASSVQTSGSSNEQFF. The DNA of the CDR3 is TGCGCCAGCAGCGTCCAGACTAGCGGGAGCAGTAATGAGCAGTTCTTC. The chain recombines TRBV5-1 with TRBJ2-1, with TRBD2 matching over 12 bases. The trim removed 4 bases at V and 7 bases at J, leaving 9 bases unmatched. Germline CDR1 is SGHRS and CDR2 is YFSETQ. This CDR3 has 16 residues.

This clone is a singleton in its sample. The chain links TRBV5-6 to TRBJ2-5, with D perhaps assigned TRBD1 or TRBD2 (6 bases each). Germline V gives CDR1 SGHDT, CDR2 YYEEEE. The CDR3 contains 16 residues. Trimming took off 4 bases at V and 1 base at J, with 17 bases between the two ends. Here the CDR3 DNA reads TGTGCCAGCAGCCCCCCGCCCGGGGGCCGCCAAGAGACCCAGTACTTC. Amino acids: CASSPPPGGRQETQYF.

J is TRBJ2-7 and V is TRBV30; D gene unclear. The CDR3 runs 13 residues. CDR1 and CDR2 (germline): GTSNPN, SVGIG (reference sequence). Trimming shortened V by 0 bases and J by 4 bases, and 10 bases separated the two germline ends. CDR3 residues: CAWSVLLGYEQYF. The CDR3, as DNA: TGTGCCTGGAGTGTACTTTTGGGGTACGAGCAGTACTTC.

V and J are TRBV7-6 and TRBJ2-5; TRBD2 matches at 8 bases. CDR1 is SGHVS, CDR2 FNYEAQ, per germline. V gave up 3 bases and J gave up 1 base; unmatched junction bases: 4. The CDR3 totals 15 residues. CDR3 loop: CASSFRLATQETQYF. CDR3 DNA: TGTGCCAGCAGCTTTCGACTAGCGACCCAAGAGACCCAGTACTTC.

This rearrangement joins TRBV7-9 to TRBJ2-7; 13 bases match TRBD2. Germline CDR1 and CDR2: SEHNR and FQNEAQ (reference sequence). The CDR3 is 15 residues long. V shed 1 base, J shed 4 bases, and the junction held 1 base outside the gene matches. The CDR3 region has the DNA TGTGCCAGCAGCTTAGGGACTAGCGGGAGTTACGAGCAGTACTTC. As protein: CASSLGTSGSYEQYF.